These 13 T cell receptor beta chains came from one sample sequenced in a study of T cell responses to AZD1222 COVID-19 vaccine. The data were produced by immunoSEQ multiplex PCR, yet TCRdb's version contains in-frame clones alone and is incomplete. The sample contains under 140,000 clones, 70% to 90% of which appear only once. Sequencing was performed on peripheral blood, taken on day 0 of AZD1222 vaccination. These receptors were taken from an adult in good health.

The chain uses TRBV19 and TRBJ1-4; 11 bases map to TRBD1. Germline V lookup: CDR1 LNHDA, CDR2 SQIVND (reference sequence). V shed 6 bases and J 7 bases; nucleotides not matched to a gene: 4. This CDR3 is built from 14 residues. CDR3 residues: CASSTGTGGEKLFF. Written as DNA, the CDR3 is TGTGCCAGTAGCACCGGGACAGGGGGTGAAAAACTGTTTTTT.

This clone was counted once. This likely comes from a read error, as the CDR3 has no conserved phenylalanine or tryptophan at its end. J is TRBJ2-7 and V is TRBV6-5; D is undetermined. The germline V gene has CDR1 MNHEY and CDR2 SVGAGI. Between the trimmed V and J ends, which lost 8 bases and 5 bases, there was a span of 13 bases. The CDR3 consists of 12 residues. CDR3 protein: CASLKGTHEQYL. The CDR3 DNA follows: TGTGCCAGCTTAAAGGGAACCCACGAGCAGTACCTC.

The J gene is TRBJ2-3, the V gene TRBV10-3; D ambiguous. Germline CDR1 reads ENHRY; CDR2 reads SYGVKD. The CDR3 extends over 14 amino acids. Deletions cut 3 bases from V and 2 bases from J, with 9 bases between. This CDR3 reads CAISEGQDTDTQYF. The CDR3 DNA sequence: TGTGCCATCAGTGAAGGGCAGGACACAGATACGCAGTATTTT.

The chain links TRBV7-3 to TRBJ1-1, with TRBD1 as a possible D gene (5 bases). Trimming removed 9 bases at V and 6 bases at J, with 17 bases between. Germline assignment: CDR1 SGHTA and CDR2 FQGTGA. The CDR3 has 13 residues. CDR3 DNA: TGTGCCAGTGGCGGGGACGAGCTATCTGAAGCTTTCTTT. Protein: CASGGDELSEAFF.

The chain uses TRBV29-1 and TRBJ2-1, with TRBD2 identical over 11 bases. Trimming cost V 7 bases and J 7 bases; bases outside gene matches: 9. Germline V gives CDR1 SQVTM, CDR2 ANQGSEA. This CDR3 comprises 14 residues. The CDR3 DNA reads TGCAGCGGCCGAACTAGCGGGAGTCTGAATGAGCAGTTCTTC. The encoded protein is CSGRTSGSLNEQFF.

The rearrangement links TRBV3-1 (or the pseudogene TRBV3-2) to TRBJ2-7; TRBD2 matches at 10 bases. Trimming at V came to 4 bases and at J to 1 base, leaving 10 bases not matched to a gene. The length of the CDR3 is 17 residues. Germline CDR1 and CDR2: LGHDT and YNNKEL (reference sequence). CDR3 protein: CASSRPFGTSESYEQYF. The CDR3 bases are TGTGCCAGCAGCCGACCTTTTGGGACTAGCGAATCCTACGAGCAGTACTTC.

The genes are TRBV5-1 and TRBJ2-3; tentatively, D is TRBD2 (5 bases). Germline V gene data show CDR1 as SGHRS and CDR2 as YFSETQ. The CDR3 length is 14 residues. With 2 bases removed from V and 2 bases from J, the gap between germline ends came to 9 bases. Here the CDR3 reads CASSFGSVTDTQYF. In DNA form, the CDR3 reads TGCGCCAGCAGCTTTGGGAGCGTCACAGATACGCAGTATTTT.

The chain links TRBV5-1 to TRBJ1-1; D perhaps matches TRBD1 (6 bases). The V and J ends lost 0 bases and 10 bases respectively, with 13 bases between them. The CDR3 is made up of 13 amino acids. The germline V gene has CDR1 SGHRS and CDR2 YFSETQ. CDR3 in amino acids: CASSLGNRVGAFF. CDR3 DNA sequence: TGCGCCAGCAGCTTGGGAAACAGGGTAGGAGCTTTCTTT.

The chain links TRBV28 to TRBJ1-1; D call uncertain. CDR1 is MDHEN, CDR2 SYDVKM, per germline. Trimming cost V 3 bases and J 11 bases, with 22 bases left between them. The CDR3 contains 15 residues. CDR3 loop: CASSFELHPAGGAFF. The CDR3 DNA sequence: TGTGCCAGCAGTTTTGAATTACACCCCGCGGGCGGGGCTTTCTTT.

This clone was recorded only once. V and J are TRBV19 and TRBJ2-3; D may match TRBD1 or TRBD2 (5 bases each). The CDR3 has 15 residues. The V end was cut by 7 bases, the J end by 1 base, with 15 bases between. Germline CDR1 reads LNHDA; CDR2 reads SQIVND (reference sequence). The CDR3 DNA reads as TGTGCCAGTAAGGGAGCTAGCAGGGGCACAGATACGCAGTATTTT. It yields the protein CASKGASRGTDTQYF.

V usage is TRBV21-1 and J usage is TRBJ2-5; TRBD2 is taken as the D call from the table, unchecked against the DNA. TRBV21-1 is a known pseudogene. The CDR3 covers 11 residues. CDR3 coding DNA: TGTGCCAGCAGCCACCGTCGGGACCAGTACTTC. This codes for CASSHRRDQYF.

The CDR3 region is CASSPRQVPPPYNEQFF. CDR3 DNA sequence: TGTGCCAGCTCACCAAGGCAGGTCCCCCCCCCGTACAATGAGCAGTTCTTC. J is TRBJ2-1 and V is TRBV18; no definite D call. Germline V gene data show CDR1 as KGHSH and CDR2 as LQKENI. The CDR3 contains 17 residues. V was clipped by 2 bases and J by 4 bases, with 18 bases between them.

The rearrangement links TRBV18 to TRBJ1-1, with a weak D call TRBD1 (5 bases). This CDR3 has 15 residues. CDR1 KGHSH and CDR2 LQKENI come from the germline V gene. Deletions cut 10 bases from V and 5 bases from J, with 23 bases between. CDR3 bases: TGTGCCACCTCTCCACGGTGGGGGGAGGTTACTGAAGCTTTCTTT. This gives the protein CATSPRWGEVTEAFF.